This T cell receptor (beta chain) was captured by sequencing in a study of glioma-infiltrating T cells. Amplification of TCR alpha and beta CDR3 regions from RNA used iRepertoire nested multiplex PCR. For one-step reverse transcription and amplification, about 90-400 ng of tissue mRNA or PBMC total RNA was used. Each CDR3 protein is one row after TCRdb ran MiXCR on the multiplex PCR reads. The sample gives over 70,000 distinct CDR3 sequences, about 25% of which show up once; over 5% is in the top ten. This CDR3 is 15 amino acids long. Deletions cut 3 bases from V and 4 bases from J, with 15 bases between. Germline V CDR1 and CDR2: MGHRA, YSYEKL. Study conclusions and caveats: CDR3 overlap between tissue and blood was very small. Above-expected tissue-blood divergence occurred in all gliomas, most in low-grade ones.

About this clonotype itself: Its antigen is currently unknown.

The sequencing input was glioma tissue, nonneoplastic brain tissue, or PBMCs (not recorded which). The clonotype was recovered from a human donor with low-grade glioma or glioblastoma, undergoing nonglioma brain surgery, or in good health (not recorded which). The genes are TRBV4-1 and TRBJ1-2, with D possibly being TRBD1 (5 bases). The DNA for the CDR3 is TGCGCCAGCAGCCACCCGGTGGGGGGGAGCTATGGCTACACCTTC. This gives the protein CASSHPVGGSYGYTF.